This T cell receptor beta chain was documented in a study of blood T cell repertoires in COVID-19. Study-level information: Italy, Spain and the United States were the sources of the convalescent and acute COVID-19 samples. In each case, the material was cDNA or gDNA derived from T cells, B-cell-depleted T cells, or PBMCs.

Original data processing: Reference gene primer amplification gave estimated nucleated cell counts. Some clones are missing from TCRdb's copy, which holds only in-frame ones; the method was immunoSEQ multiplex PCR. Clone size and the V and J calls come from that table; the DNA yielded D and trimming. The repertoire holds just over 75,000 clones, with around 83% as singletons. Sequenced input: peripheral blood. The clonotype comes from a man aged 45-60 years with acute or convalescent COVID-19.

The CDR3 loop reads CASSQRAGARTDTQYF. The DNA of the CDR3 is TGTGCCAGCAGCCAAAGGGCGGGGGCCCGCACAGATACGCAGTATTTT. The rearrangement uses TRBV7-3 and TRBJ2-3, with D maybe TRBD2 (7 bases). CDR1 is SGHTA, CDR2 FQGTGA, per germline. This CDR3 contains 16 residues. The V end was cut by 5 bases, the J end by 1 base, with 16 bases between.